This T cell receptor beta chain was sequenced for a study of cytomegalovirus exposure and HLA in healthy donors. Study findings and constraints: The listing of roughly 160 TCR beta chains classed them as cytomegalovirus-associated. Exclusion as indistinguishable affected some V segments, including TRBV6-2 and TRBV6-3.

On this clone: Its specificity is unknown.

Primers for the PCR totalled 60 Vbeta and 13 Jbeta. The table came from immunoSEQ multiplex PCR; TCRdb's copy has only in-frame clones and leaves some out. The sample lists 100,000 to 150,000 clones, around 74% occurring once. This CDR3 has 14 amino acids. Germline-derived CDR1 and CDR2 are SEHNR and FQNEAQ (reference sequence). Trimming left V 5 bases short and J 5 bases short, with 10 bases between. The sequence derives from a man in his sixties in good health and CMV-seropositive. The V call is TRBV7-9, the J call TRBJ1-6, with D possibly TRBD1 on 6 matching bases. Material for sequencing was PBMCs. CDR3 in DNA: TGTGCCAGCAGCCATTACAGGGATAATTCACCCCTCCACTTT. Its translation is CASSHYRDNSPLHF.